Following are 15 T cell receptor beta chains from one sample sequenced in a study of CD8 T cells in Susac syndrome. When the RNA was reverse transcribed, random hexamers were used with an input of roughly 0.45 to 1 ug. TCRdb passed the immunoSEQ multiplex PCR reads through MiXCR, listing each CDR3 protein once. This sample has approximately 160,000 distinct CDR3 sequences, with around 96% found just once. Specimen: CD4+ T cells from PBMCs. These TCRs come from a human donor with Susac syndrome.

This clonotype has only one observation. The junction shows a germline mismatch at one end, possibly a read error. The genes are TRBV24-1 and TRBJ2-2; D gene unclear. CDR1 is KGHDR and CDR2 is SFDVKD in the germline V gene. The CDR3 length is 13 residues. CDR3 coding DNA: TGTGCCACCAGTAATTTTAGAGCCGGGGAGCTGTTTTTT. Its translation: CATSNFRAGELFF.

V gene TRBV7-2 combines with J gene TRBJ2-5; TRBD2 matches 10 bases. V dropped 5 bases and J dropped 0; count of bases not matched to a gene: 6. Germline V lookup: CDR1 SGHTA, CDR2 FQGNSA. CDR3 size: 16 residues. DNA for the CDR3: TGTGCCAGCAGCCCCGGACTAGCGGTGTACCAAGAGACCCAGTACTTC. Its translation is CASSPGLAVYQETQYF.

This rearrangement joins TRBV15 to TRBJ1-2; D may be TRBD1 (6 bases). V lost 5 bases, J lost 6 bases, and 10 bases lay in between. The germline V gene encodes CDR1 LNHNV and CDR2 YYDKDF (reference sequence). There are 12 residues in the CDR3. CDR3 in DNA: TGTGCCACCAGCGGTTACAGGGATGGCTACACCTTC. Translating gives CATSGYRDGYTF. The full variable domain, its missing parts supplied by reference TRBV15 and TRBJ1-2, is DAMVIQNPRYQVTQFGKPVTLSCSQTLNHNVMYWYQQKSSQAPKLLFHYYDKDFNNEADTPDNFQSRRPNTSFCFLDIRSPGLGDTAMYLCATSGYRDGYTFGSGTRLTVV.

V gene TRBV24-1 combines with J gene TRBJ2-3; 8 bases are shared with TRBD2. The length of the CDR3 is 13 residues. V lost 8 bases, J lost 7 bases, and 7 bases stayed unmatched. The germline V gene encodes CDR1 KGHDR and CDR2 SFDVKD. The CDR3 here is CATNVAGTNTQYF. The CDR3 bases are TGTGCCACCAACGTAGCGGGGACAAATACGCAGTATTTT.

The gene calls are TRBV2 and TRBJ2-6, with D hard to call. Germline V lookup: CDR1 SNHLY, CDR2 FYNNEI. The CDR3 extends over 13 amino acids. The V end lost 3 bases, the J end lost 2 bases, and 2 bases lay between the germline ends. CDR3 sequence reads: CASSDTGANVLTF. Here the CDR3 DNA reads TGTGCCAGCAGTGACACTGGGGCCAACGTCCTGACTTTC.

The genes are TRBV29-1 and TRBJ2-5, with D uncertain. Trimming pared 4 bases from V and 5 bases from J, leaving 11 bases between. CDR3 length: 12 amino acids. The germline gives CDR1 SQVTM, CDR2 ANQGSEA. The DNA for the CDR3 is TGCAGCGTTGGAGCGAATATGGAGACCCAGTACTTC. This translates into CSVGANMETQYF.

V usage is TRBV6-2 or TRBV6-3 and J usage is TRBJ1-2; possibly TRBD1 for D (5 bases). The V end was cut by 7 bases, the J end by 5 bases, with 14 bases between. The CDR3 loop spans 13 amino acids. Per the germline V gene, CDR1 is MNHEY and CDR2 is SVGEGT. The CDR3 bases are TGTGCCAGCACCTGGGACCGAGGATATGGCTACACCTTC. Protein: CASTWDRGYGYTF.

The chain uses TRBV7-9 and TRBJ2-7; no clear D. Trimming shortened V by 1 base and J by 5 bases, and 6 bases separated the two germline ends. The CDR3 sequence is 12 residues long. Germline CDR1 and CDR2: SEHNR and FQNEAQ (reference sequence). This CDR3 is CASSLDINEQYV. For the CDR3, the DNA is TGTGCCAGCAGCTTAGACATTAACGAGCAGTACGTC.

CDR3 region: CASQRTGELFF. The CDR3 nucleotides are TGTGCCAGCCAGCGTACCGGGGAGCTGTTTTTT. J is TRBJ2-2 and V is TRBV28; no definite D call. This CDR3 is 11 amino acids long. CDR1 and CDR2 from the germline V gene are MDHEN and SYDVKM. V shed 8 bases and J shed 5 bases, with 6 bases lying between them.

The rearrangement joins TRBV27 to TRBJ1-1, with 7 positions matching TRBD1. From germline, CDR1 is MNHEY and CDR2 SMNVEV (reference sequence). The CDR3 length is 14 residues. V lost 6 bases to trimming and J lost 4 bases; unmatched junction nucleotides: 8. The DNA for the CDR3 is TGTGCCAGCAGCTTTCAGGGGGGCACCACTGAAGCTTTCTTT. Translated: CASSFQGGTTEAFF.

CDR3: CSVEDTSYEQYF. In nucleotides, the CDR3 is TGCAGCGTTGAAGACACTTCCTACGAGCAGTACTTC. The V and J genes are TRBV29-1 and TRBJ2-7; D unclear. This CDR3 region has 12 residues. V was cut by 0 bases and J by 1 base, with 4 bases left in between. Germline values: CDR1 SQVTM, CDR2 ANQGSEA.

In its sample, this clonotype was seen once. The genes are TRBV20-1 and TRBJ2-3, with 8 bases aligning to TRBD2. With V trimmed by 5 bases and J by 4 bases, 5 bases remained unmatched. CDR1 and CDR2 from the germline V gene are DFQATT and SNEGSKA (reference sequence). The CDR3 spans 13 residues. The CDR3 DNA is TGCAGTGCTCCGCCGACTAGCGCAGATACGCAGTATTTT. Translating gives CSAPPTSADTQYF.

This chain links TRBV5-1 with TRBJ2-7; TRBD1 agrees at 9 bases. This CDR3 comprises 13 residues. V lost 5 bases to trimming and J lost 4 bases; unmatched junction nucleotides: 4. Germline lookup yields CDR1 SGHRS and CDR2 YFSETQ. CDR3 DNA sequence: TGCGCCAGCAGGCGGGGACAGGGTTACGAGCAGTACTTC. It yields the protein CASRRGQGYEQYF.

The V and J genes are TRBV11-2 and TRBJ2-3; no reliable D call. CDR3 length: 14 residues. Germline CDR1 is SGHAT and CDR2 is FQNNGV. V lost 0 bases and J lost 6, with 10 bases in between. The CDR3 DNA follows: TGTGCCAGCAGCTTAGATAGGAAGGCGGATACGCAGTATTTT. It codes for CASSLDRKADTQYF.

The chain recombines TRBV7-2 with TRBJ2-5; TRBD2 might be the D (7 bases). The CDR3 extends over 13 amino acids. Germline CDR1 is SGHTA and CDR2 is FQGNSA. Trimming left V 8 bases short and J 5 bases short, with 15 bases between. The CDR3: CASAVGGRETQYF. The CDR3 DNA reads TGTGCCAGCGCGGTGGGGGGGCGGGAGACCCAGTACTTC.